This T cell receptor beta chain was identified during a study of blood T cell repertoires in COVID-19 (dated by TCRdb to 2018 to 2020). Describing the broader study: Samples covering the acute and convalescent phases of COVID-19 were provided by collaborators in the United States, Italy and Spain. The material from the prospective study consisted of cDNA or gDNA derived from T cells, B-cell-depleted T cells, or PBMCs. HLA class I and class II types, where available, came from metadata supplied by the sample provider rather than from assay-based typing. Deeply sampled blood TCRbeta repertoires from subjects exposed to, actively infected with, or recovered from COVID-19 were included in the dataset. The samples were drawn from the first 160 participants of the ongoing ImmuneRACE study and from 1,254 subjects provided by 6 global collaborators. The repertoires were released in a freely available public database meant as a resource for research on the immune response to SARS-CoV-2. Nearly every sample came with metadata listing a de-identified subject ID, COVID-19 status, age in years and sex.

This clone was counted once. Which antigen it targets is not known. Qualities for individual bases were not recorded, and no much larger clone is one base off. TCRbeta CDR3 regions were amplified from genomic DNA by means of the immunoSEQ Assay, a bias-controlled multiplex PCR. In the source study's methods: The number of nucleated cells in each sample was estimated by amplification of reference gene primers within the assay. Sequence reads were collapsed and filtered to measure the absolute abundance of every unique TCRbeta CDR3 rearrangement. For each sample, productive Simpson clonality was calculated by taking the square root of Simpson's diversity index across productive rearrangements. Drawn from immuneACCESS, this table holds only the in-frame rearrangements with V and J called that TCRdb kept. Clones are partly lost; checked studies trace under half to an unresolved V gene and leave the rest unexplained. The DNA gave D and trimming, while V, J and clone size come from that table. The sample records about 400,000 clones, 85% to 90% of which are singletons. The ten top clones hold 3% of the sample.

The germline V gene yields MGHRA for CDR1 and YSYEKL for CDR2. The junction shows trimming of 1 base on V and 3 bases on J, and the gene matches do not reach 8 bases of it. From its cysteine to its phenylalanine, the CDR3 spans 16 amino acids. CDR3 DNA is the only sequence kept; it has 48 bases, read in frame from the first base. Each collaborating institution followed its own protocols to collect whole blood in K2EDTA tubes. For TCRbeta analysis, collaborators shipped samples as frozen whole blood, isolated PBMCs, or DNA extracted from either of those sample types. Points the paper makes about the study in general: How much clinical and demographic metadata was included differed by source and by participant, and the metadata was provided uncurated.

What was sequenced was peripheral blood. Recombination connected TRBV4-1 to TRBJ2-7; TRBD2 agrees with 8 junctional bases. The sequence was obtained from a human donor in a cohort sampled during active COVID-19. The sequenced DNA is TGCGCCAGCAGCCAAGGTCGGGGTAGCGGGGTCTACGAGCAGTACTTC. It translates to CASSQGRGSGVYEQYF.